The 29 T cell receptor beta chains below were found in one sample sequenced in a study of CD8+ T cells in alopecia areata. Noted treatment: oral pan-JAK inhibitor, 5-10 mg twice daily. RNA extraction was followed by reverse transcription into cDNA, which acted as the sequencing template. Sequencing was performed with immunoSEQ multiplex PCR; in TCRdb, only in-frame clones are kept and a portion is missing. The table includes some 180,000 clones, approximately 53% detected once. The material sequenced was CD8+ T cells sorted from blood, taken at week 24, from a patient treated with tofacitinib. Receptors were obtained from a human donor with alopecia areata.

This chain joins TRBV10-3 and TRBJ1-1, with TRBD1 identical over 7 bases. The CDR3 has 14 residues. V dropped 6 bases and J dropped 8; count of bases not matched to a gene: 12. CDR1 and CDR2 from the germline V gene are ENHRY and SYGVKD. The chain's CDR3 is CAIRDGQARQEAFF. The CDR3 nucleotides read TGTGCCATCAGGGACGGACAGGCTAGGCAAGAAGCTTTCTTT.

The V gene is TRBV29-1, the J gene TRBJ1-2; TRBD1 matches at 8 bases. V shed 6 bases and J 3 bases; nucleotides not matched to a gene: 6. Germline assignment: CDR1 SQVTM and CDR2 ANQGSEA. The CDR3 totals 13 residues. The CDR3 coding sequence is TGCAGCGTCGAACCGGGACAGGACTATGGCTACACCTTC. Amino acids: CSVEPGQDYGYTF. The variable domain in full, with the rest retrieved from reference TRBV29-1 and TRBJ1-2, is SAVISQKPSRDICQRGTSLTIQCQVDSQVTMMFWYRQQPGQSLTLIATANQGSEATYESGFVIDKFPISRPNLTFSTLTVSNMSPEDSSIYLCSVEPGQDYGYTFGSGTRLTVV.

V gene TRBV2 combines with J gene TRBJ1-5; tentatively, D is TRBD1 (6 bases). The CDR3 contains 15 residues. In germline, CDR1 is SNHLY, CDR2 FYNNEI. V was clipped by 6 bases and J by 2 bases, with 14 bases between them. CDR3 sequence (DNA): TGTGCCAGCAGCGTCGGGAGGGGGGGCAATCAGCCCCAGCATTTT. It yields the protein CASSVGRGGNQPQHF.

The chain combines TRBV5-1 with TRBJ2-7; 7 bases are a match to TRBD1. Losses at the gene ends were 0 bases for V and 3 bases for J; bases not matched to a gene: 6. The germline CDR1 and CDR2 sequences are SGHRS and YFSETQ. The CDR3 sequence is 15 residues long. The CDR3 nucleotides read TGCGCCAGCAGCTTGGACAGGGGATTGGGCTACGAGCAGTACTTC. It codes for CASSLDRGLGYEQYF. The entire variable domain, with the rest obtained from reference TRBV5-1 and TRBJ2-7, is as follows: KAGVTQTPRYLIKTRGQQVTLSCSPISGHRSVSWYQQTPGQGLQFLFEYFSETQRNKGNFPGRFSGRQFSNSRSEMNVSTLELGDSALYLCASSLDRGLGYEQYFGPGTRLTVT.

The rearrangement links TRBV30 to TRBJ1-6, with 8 bases aligning to TRBD1. Unmatched junction bases numbered 3, after V lost 4 bases and J lost 7 bases. In germline, CDR1 is GTSNPN, CDR2 SVGIG (reference sequence). CDR3 length: 13 residues. The CDR3 reads CAWTTGGNSPLHF. In DNA, the CDR3 is TGTGCCTGGACTACAGGGGGGAATTCACCCCTCCACTTT.

This chain uses TRBV6-6 with TRBJ2-1; 8 nucleotides align to TRBD2. CDR3 length: 12 amino acids. V was clipped by 7 bases and J by 8 bases; unmatched bases: 4. Germline V gives CDR1 MNHNY, CDR2 SVGAGI (reference sequence). CDR3 region: CASTPGGDEQFF. The DNA for the CDR3 is TGTGCCAGCACACCGGGGGGGGATGAGCAGTTCTTC.

This sequence joins TRBV18 and TRBJ2-7; D assignment may be TRBD1 or TRBD2 (5 bases each). V gave up 10 bases and J gave up 5 bases, with 24 bases separating them. The CDR3 loop spans 15 amino acids. From germline, CDR1 is KGHSH and CDR2 LQKENI. CDR3 nucleotide sequence: TGTGCCACCTCCCGAGGTGAGGGGCTAAGTGACGAGCAGTACTTC. As protein: CATSRGEGLSDEQYF.

The chain carries TRBV2 and TRBJ2-7; D is possibly TRBD1 (7 bases). Germline-derived CDR1 and CDR2 are SNHLY and FYNNEI. The CDR3 is 14 amino acids. V was pared by 4 bases and J by 4 bases, with 14 bases between. The CDR3 DNA reads TGTGCCAGCAGTGTAGCGGCAGGGGGATACGAGCAGTACTTC. Translated, it gives CASSVAAGGYEQYF.

The CDR3 loop reads CASSSTSGANTDTQYF. In nucleotides, the CDR3 is TGTGCCAGCAGCTCGACTAGCGGGGCAAACACAGATACGCAGTATTTT. The V gene is TRBV7-6, the J gene TRBJ2-3, with 11 bases aligning to TRBD2. Germline CDR1 and CDR2: SGHVS and FNYEAQ. After removal of 4 bases from V and 2 bases from J, the junction contained 5 bases not matched to a gene. There are 16 residues in the CDR3.

This chain joins TRBV30 and TRBJ2-7, with D uncertain. V gave up 2 bases and J gave up 5 bases, with 10 bases separating them. The CDR3 is made up of 12 amino acids. The germline V gene has CDR1 GTSNPN and CDR2 SVGIG (reference sequence). Written as DNA, the CDR3 is TGTGCCTGGAGTATCGGCCAGGACGAGCAGTACTTC. This encodes CAWSIGQDEQYF.

This sequence joins TRBV30 and TRBJ1-5, with 8 bases identical to TRBD1. The CDR3 contains 13 residues. Germline CDR1 reads GTSNPN; CDR2 reads SVGIG (reference sequence). V was pared by 3 bases and J by 7 bases, with 5 bases of the junction left unmatched. CDR3 protein: CAWSPGGAQPQHF. The CDR3 DNA reads as TGTGCCTGGAGCCCAGGGGGCGCGCAGCCCCAGCATTTT.

This clone was recorded a few times. The chain combines TRBV2 with TRBJ1-5; D gene unclear. The CDR3 runs 14 residues. V shed 7 bases and J shed 9 bases, with 19 bases lying between them. Looked up from germline, CDR1 is SNHLY and CDR2 is FYNNEI. DNA of the CDR3: TGTGCCAGCACCGAATCCGGTCAAGGGCGGCCCCAGCATTTT. Translated, it gives CASTESGQGRPQHF.

This chain connects TRBV19 to TRBJ1-5; D ambiguous. Germline V gene data show CDR1 as LNHDA and CDR2 as SQIVND (reference sequence). V was clipped by 2 bases and J by 2 bases, with 10 bases between them. This CDR3 is 15 amino acids long. The CDR3 region is CASSIIGEGNQPQHF. The CDR3 region has the DNA TGTGCCAGTAGTATAATTGGGGAAGGCAATCAGCCCCAGCATTTT. The full variable domain, with the rest looked up from reference TRBV19 and TRBJ1-5, is DGGITQSPKYLFRKEGQNVTLSCEQNLNHDAMYWYRQDPGQGLRLIYYSQIVNDFQKGDIAEGYSVSREKKESFPLTVTSAQKNPTAFYLCASSIIGEGNQPQHFGDGTRLSIL.

The V call is TRBV4-3, the J call TRBJ1-2; D not certain. The CDR3 runs to 16 residues. Trimming stripped 0 bases from V and 1 base from J, with 12 bases between. Germline CDR1 reads LGHNA; CDR2 reads YSLEER. The CDR3 spells CASSQDRWAVNYGYTF. The CDR3 DNA reads as TGCGCCAGCAGCCAAGATAGGTGGGCGGTTAACTATGGCTACACCTTC.

This clone was counted a few times. The chain uses TRBV29-1 and TRBJ1-2; 9 bases fit TRBD1. Germline V gives CDR1 SQVTM, CDR2 ANQGSEA. This CDR3 spans 13 amino acids. Germline trimming cut 6 bases from V and 6 bases from J; bases unmatched to any gene: 8. This CDR3 reads CSVDRGTEDGYTF. Here the CDR3 DNA reads TGCAGCGTGGACAGGGGTACAGAGGATGGCTACACCTTC.

The chain has TRBV29-1 and TRBJ2-3, with 10 bases matching TRBD2. The CDR3 loop spans 14 amino acids. The ends lost 6 bases at V and 0 bases at J; junction bases unmatched: 3. The germline gives CDR1 SQVTM, CDR2 ANQGSEA. CDR3: CSVRAGGSTDTQYF. DNA for the CDR3: TGCAGCGTCAGAGCGGGGGGGAGCACAGATACGCAGTATTTT.

V usage is TRBV10-3 and J usage is TRBJ2-3, with D unresolved. Germline V CDR1 and CDR2: ENHRY, SYGVKD. Trimming left V 0 bases short and J 0 bases short, with 16 bases between. This CDR3 is built from 18 residues. CDR3 sequence (DNA): TGTGCCATCAGTGAGTCGAGGTTCGGGTCGTCTAGCACAGATACGCAGTATTTT. Its protein is CAISESRFGSSSTDTQYF.

The V call is TRBV6-5, the J call TRBJ2-3; 10 nucleotides align to TRBD2. V lost 6 bases, J lost 6 bases, and 6 bases stayed unmatched. CDR1 and CDR2 from the germline V gene are MNHEY and SVGAGI. This CDR3 is 14 amino acids long. The CDR3 reads CASSSSGGADTQYF. DNA of the CDR3: TGTGCCAGCAGCTCCAGCGGGGGGGCCGATACGCAGTATTTT.

This chain links TRBV7-9 with TRBJ1-1, with D tentatively TRBD1 (6 bases). The CDR3 length is 13 residues. Germline CDR1 is SEHNR and CDR2 is FQNEAQ (reference sequence). The germline V and J ends were trimmed by 5 bases and 8 bases, with 15 bases remaining between them. In DNA form, the CDR3 reads TGTGCCAGCAGCGCTAGTACAGGGCCCGAAGCTTTCTTT. This sequence encodes CASSASTGPEAFF.

The J gene is TRBJ2-2, the V gene TRBV9; 11 nucleotides agree with TRBD2. The V gene's germline CDR1 is SGDLS and CDR2 YYNGEE. The CDR3 is 17 residues long. Trimming removed 4 bases from V and 3 bases from J; junction bases left unmatched: 8. The DNA for the CDR3 is TGTGCCAGCAGCTACTCCACTAGCGGGGGCCACACCGGGGAGCTGTTTTTT. This codes for CASSYSTSGGHTGELFF.

CDR3 amino acids: CATSSSYEQYF. The CDR3 nucleotides are TGTGCCACCAGCAGTTCCTACGAGCAGTACTTC. The chain carries TRBV15 and TRBJ2-7; D call uncertain. V lost 3 bases to trimming and J lost 1 base, with 1 base between them. The length of the CDR3 is 11 residues. Germline CDR1 and CDR2: LNHNV and YYDKDF (reference sequence).

In its sample, this clone was seen a few times. The chain employs TRBV18 and TRBJ1-4; D might be TRBD1 (5 bases). The V gene lost 3 bases and the J gene lost 4 bases, with 21 bases spanning the gap. The CDR3 is made up of 18 amino acids. The V gene's germline CDR1 is KGHSH and CDR2 LQKENI. The CDR3 DNA sequence: TGTGCCAGCTCACCGCTTAGGGGAAAGACGGACATTAATGAAAAACTGTTTTTT. Residues: CASSPLRGKTDINEKLFF. The full variable domain, rest sourced from reference TRBV18 and TRBJ1-4, is NAGVMQNPRHLVRRRGQEARLRCSPMKGHSHVYWYRQLPEEGLKFMVYLQKENIIDESGMPKERFSAEFPKEGPSILRIQQVVRGDSAAYFCASSPLRGKTDINEKLFFGSGTQLSVL.

With regard to this clone: This CDR3 is also generated by other DNA sequences in the sample. The chain recombines TRBV30 with TRBJ1-1; no clear D gene. Germline values: CDR1 GTSNPN, CDR2 SVGIG (reference sequence). The V gene lost 0 bases and the J gene lost 0 bases, with 5 bases spanning the gap. CDR3 length: 13 amino acids. CDR3 in amino acids: CAWSVGLNTEAFF. Here the CDR3 DNA reads TGTGCCTGGAGTGTCGGATTGAACACTGAAGCTTTCTTT.

The CDR3 sequence: CASSLRARQGIASNEQFF. CDR3 in DNA: TGTGCCAGCAGTTTACGGGCCAGGCAGGGGATAGCGTCAAATGAGCAGTTCTTC. V is TRBV27 and J is TRBJ2-1, with D possibly TRBD1 on 6 matching bases. This CDR3 region has 18 residues. The germline V and J ends were trimmed by 2 bases and 7 bases, with 24 bases remaining between them. Germline CDR1 MNHEY, CDR2 SMNVEV (reference sequence).

This rearrangement joins TRBV7-2 to TRBJ2-5, with TRBD1 as a possible D gene (5 bases). There are 16 residues in the CDR3. The germline V gene encodes CDR1 SGHTA and CDR2 FQGNSA. V lost 4 bases and J 4 bases, leaving 19 bases between the germline ends. The CDR3 loop reads CASSSNAPRVGETQYF. Here the CDR3 DNA reads TGTGCCAGCAGCTCGAATGCTCCCAGGGTTGGAGAGACCCAGTACTTC.

The J gene is TRBJ1-2, the V gene TRBV9; 8 nucleotides agree with TRBD1. Germline-derived CDR1 and CDR2 are SGDLS and YYNGEE. J gave up 5 bases and V 4 bases, and 10 bases lay outside the gene matches. This CDR3 has 15 amino acids. CDR3: CASSQSGGGKYGYTF. The CDR3 DNA is TGTGCCAGCAGCCAATCAGGGGGCGGCAAATATGGCTACACCTTC.

The sample holds a few counts of this clone. The chain joins TRBV7-9 to TRBJ1-4; D is undetermined. The CDR3 contains 11 residues. Germline V gene data show CDR1 as SEHNR and CDR2 as FQNEAQ (reference sequence). Trimming took off 1 base at V and 11 bases at J, with 5 bases between the two ends. CDR3 in DNA: TGTGCCAGCAGCTTAGGGACGAAACTGTTTTTT. Its protein product is CASSLGTKLFF.

V gene TRBV4-1 combines with J gene TRBJ1-6, with D possibly TRBD1 on 5 matching bases. Per the germline V gene, CDR1 is MGHRA and CDR2 is YSYEKL. This CDR3 spans 14 amino acids. V was clipped by 3 bases and J by 7 bases, with 10 bases between them. The CDR3, as DNA: TGCGCCAGCAGCCATCAGGGAGACAATTCACCCCTCCACTTT. Amino acids: CASSHQGDNSPLHF.

CDR3 sequence reads: CASSITQTNEQFF. In nucleotides, the CDR3 is TGCGCCAGCAGTATTACACAGACTAATGAGCAGTTCTTC. This sequence joins TRBV4-1 and TRBJ2-1; D not resolved. The germline CDR1 and CDR2 sequences are MGHRA and YSYEKL. The CDR3 covers 13 residues. V lost 6 bases and J lost 7, with 13 bases in between.